Shown below are 6 T cell receptor beta chains from a single sample sequenced in a study of metastatic and nonmetastatic thyroid tumors. MiXCR reprocessed the PCR reads for TCRdb. The profile shows 60,000 to 85,000 clones, roughly 18% of them singletons. Not a single patient had been given any form of treatment at any point before undergoing thyroid surgery. Source material: blood. Every receptor here comes from a female donor with papillary thyroid cancer or a benign thyroid nodule (not recorded which). Some clones in this sample may be carry-over from other donors' samples.

On this clone: One junction end disagrees with the germline gene, perhaps due to a read error. V usage is TRBV25-1 and J usage is TRBJ2-2, with TRBD1 as a possible D gene (5 bases). The length of the CDR3 is 14 residues. Germline V gene data show CDR1 as MGHDK and CDR2 as SYGVNS. The chain's CDR3 is CASSGQTDTGQLFF. Written as DNA, the CDR3 is TGTGCCAGCAGTGGACAGACGGACACCGGGCAGCTGTTTTTT.

The chain uses TRBV4-1 and TRBJ2-7; 16 bases agree with TRBD2. CDR3 length equals 15 residues. Looked up from germline, CDR1 is MGHRA and CDR2 is YSYEKL. J lost 11 bases, V lost 3 bases, and 7 bases had no gene match. CDR3 in DNA: TGCGCCAGCAGCCACGGCGGGACTAGCGGGAGGGCCGAGTACTTC. This codes for CASSHGGTSGRAEYF.

This clone was found many times. This sequence joins TRBV12-3 or TRBV12-4 and TRBJ2-7; 11 nucleotides match TRBD2. This CDR3 is 15 amino acids long. Trimming removed 5 bases from V and 2 bases from J; junction bases left unmatched: 5. This chain's CDR3 is CASSPGTSGAYEQYF. The CDR3 region has the DNA TGTGCCAGCAGTCCGGGGACTAGCGGAGCCTACGAGCAGTACTTC.

This clone appeared many times. The V call is TRBV6-1, the J call TRBJ1-5; possibly TRBD1 for D (5 bases). This CDR3 region has 16 residues. Trimming cost V 11 bases and J 2 bases, with 22 bases left between them. Germline CDR1 reads MNHNS; CDR2 reads SASEGT. In DNA form, the CDR3 reads TGTGCCGCCATGGGGCCTCTAAGGGCCGGCAATCAGCCCCAGCATTTT. Translating gives CAAMGPLRAGNQPQHF.

This clone was recorded at least ten times. V is TRBV6-1 and J is TRBJ1-1; no clear D gene. Germline CDR1 is MNHNS and CDR2 is SASEGT. This CDR3 region has 13 residues. V was trimmed by 10 bases and J by 4 bases, leaving 16 bases between them. CDR3 sequence: CATPHAETTEAFF. The CDR3 coding sequence is TGTGCCACCCCCCACGCAGAGACCACTGAAGCTTTCTTT.

This clone occurred a few times. This specimen includes other DNA sequences encoding the same CDR3. This rearrangement joins TRBV7-9 to TRBJ2-7; D might be TRBD1 or TRBD2, each matching 5 bases. CDR1 is SEHNR, CDR2 FQNEAQ, per germline (reference sequence). The germline V and J ends were trimmed by 0 bases and 7 bases, with 13 bases remaining between them. This CDR3 has 14 residues. The CDR3 region has the DNA TGTGCCAGCAGCTTAGCAGGGACCCAAGCTGAGCAGTACTTC. It is translated as CASSLAGTQAEQYF.